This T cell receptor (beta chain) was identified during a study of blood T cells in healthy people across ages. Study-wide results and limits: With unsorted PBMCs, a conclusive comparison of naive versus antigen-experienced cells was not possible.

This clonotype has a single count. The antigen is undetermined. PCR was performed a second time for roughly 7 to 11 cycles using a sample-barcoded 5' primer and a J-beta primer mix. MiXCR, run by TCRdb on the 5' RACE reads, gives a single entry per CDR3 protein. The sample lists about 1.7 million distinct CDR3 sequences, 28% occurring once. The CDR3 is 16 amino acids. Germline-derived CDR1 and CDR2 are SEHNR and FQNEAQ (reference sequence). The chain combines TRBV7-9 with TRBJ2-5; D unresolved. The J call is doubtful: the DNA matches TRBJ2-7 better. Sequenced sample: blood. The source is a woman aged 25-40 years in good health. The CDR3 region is CASSLETAAERIEQYF. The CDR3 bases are TGTGCCAGCAGCTTAGAGACCGCGGCTGAGAGGATCGAGCAGTACTTC.